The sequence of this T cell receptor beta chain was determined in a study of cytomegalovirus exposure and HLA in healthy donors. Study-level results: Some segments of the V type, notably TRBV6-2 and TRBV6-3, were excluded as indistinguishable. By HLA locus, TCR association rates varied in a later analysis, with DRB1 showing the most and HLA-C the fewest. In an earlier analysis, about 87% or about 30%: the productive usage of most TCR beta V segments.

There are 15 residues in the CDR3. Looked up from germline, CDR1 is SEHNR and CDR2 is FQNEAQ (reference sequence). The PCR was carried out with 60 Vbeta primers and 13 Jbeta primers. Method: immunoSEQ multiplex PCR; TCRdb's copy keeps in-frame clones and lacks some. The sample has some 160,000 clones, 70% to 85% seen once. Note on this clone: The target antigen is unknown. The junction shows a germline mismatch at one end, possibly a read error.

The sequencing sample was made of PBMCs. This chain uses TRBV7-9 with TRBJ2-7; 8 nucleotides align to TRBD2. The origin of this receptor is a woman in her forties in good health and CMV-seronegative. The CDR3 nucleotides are TGTTCCAGCAGCTTAAACGGCGGGGGGACCTACGAGCAGTACTTC. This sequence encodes CSSSLNGGGTYEQYF.